Listed here are 22 T cell receptor beta chains from one sample, sequenced in a study of blood T cell repertoires in COVID-19. Produced via immunoSEQ multiplex PCR; TCRdb's table is partial and in-frame only. The data show some 260,000 clones, around 90% seen once. Specimen: PBMCs or T cells enriched from blood (not recorded which). The receptors derive from a woman aged 25 to 39 with acute COVID-19.

The chain has TRBV11-1 and TRBJ2-2; tentatively, D is TRBD1 (6 bases). V dropped 1 base and J dropped 5 bases, with 8 bases sitting between them. The germline gives CDR1 SGHAT, CDR2 FQDESV (reference sequence). The CDR3 consists of 14 residues. Written as DNA, the CDR3 is TGTGCCAGCAGCTTAGGAGGGGGAACCGGGGAGCTGTTTTTT. It yields the protein CASSLGGGTGELFF. Full variable domain (rest looked up from reference TRBV11-1 and TRBJ2-2): EAEVAQSPRYKITEKSQAVAFWCDPISGHATLYWYRQILGQGPELLVQFQDESVVDDSQLPKDRFSAERLKGVDSTLKIQPAELGDSAMYLCASSLGGGTGELFFGEGSRLTVL.

The J gene is TRBJ2-6, the V gene TRBV6-1, with 11 bases aligning to TRBD1. The germline V gene encodes CDR1 MNHNS and CDR2 SASEGT. This CDR3 contains 18 residues. Trimming took 3 bases from V and 2 from J; bases not matched to a gene: 6. The CDR3 is CASSDAGTGGAGANVLTF. CDR3 DNA sequence: TGTGCCAGCAGTGATGCGGGGACAGGGGGGGCTGGGGCCAACGTCCTGACTTTC.

This rearrangement joins TRBV18 to TRBJ1-6; D unclear. CDR1 and CDR2 from the germline V gene are KGHSH and LQKENI. The CDR3 totals 16 residues. V lost 5 bases, J lost 14 bases, and 25 bases lay in between. CDR3 in amino acids: CASSSNSMGGAGALHF. CDR3 coding DNA: TGTGCCAGCTCATCTAATTCGATGGGAGGAGCCGGCGCCCTCCACTTT.

The chain recombines TRBV14 with TRBJ1-6, with 7 bases matching TRBD1. The CDR3 consists of 14 residues. With 3 bases clipped from V and 5 bases from J, the junction kept 1 base outside the gene matches. Germline loops: CDR1 SGHDN, CDR2 FVKESK. The CDR3 is CASSHRGDNSPLHF. In DNA, the CDR3 is TGTGCCAGCAGCCACAGGGGGGATAATTCACCCCTCCACTTT.

V usage is TRBV29-1 and J usage is TRBJ2-7; 9 nucleotides line up with TRBD1. The CDR3 has 13 residues. The junction had 10 bases not matched to a gene; V was cut back by 6 bases and J by 7 bases. Germline values: CDR1 SQVTM, CDR2 ANQGSEA. CDR3: CSVGQGPISEQYF. The CDR3 nucleotides are TGCAGCGTCGGACAGGGGCCCATTTCGGAGCAGTACTTC.

The J gene is TRBJ1-2, the V gene TRBV19, with D unresolved. Trimming removed 9 bases from V and 3 bases from J, with 17 bases in between. This CDR3 has 14 residues. Germline V CDR1 and CDR2: LNHDA, SQIVND (reference sequence). The CDR3 nucleotides read TGTGCCAGCGCCCAGGCGGGGAACGACTATGGCTACACCTTC. Its translation: CASAQAGNDYGYTF.

V is TRBV5-1 and J is TRBJ2-1; 9 bases align to TRBD2. This CDR3 contains 16 residues. V dropped 0 bases and J dropped 5; count of bases not matched to a gene: 6. Germline CDR1 SGHRS, CDR2 YFSETQ. CDR3 amino acids: CASSLVGAGGNNEQFF. The CDR3, as DNA: TGCGCCAGCAGCTTGGTTGGAGCGGGGGGAAACAATGAGCAGTTCTTC.

The V call is TRBV12-5, the J call TRBJ2-2; the match to TRBD2 covers 13 bases. V lost 3 bases and J lost 0; bases outside the gene matches: 4. This CDR3 region has 18 residues. In germline, CDR1 is LGHNT, CDR2 FRNRAP. CDR3 DNA sequence: TGTGCTAGTGGTTTCAGACTAGCGGGAGGCCCGAACACCGGGGAGCTGTTTTTT. Amino acid sequence: CASGFRLAGGPNTGELFF.

The chain has TRBV9 and TRBJ1-1, with 7 bases aligning to TRBD1. The CDR3 sequence is 14 residues long. The germline V gene encodes CDR1 SGDLS and CDR2 YYNGEE. Trimming cost V 3 bases and J 5 bases; bases outside gene matches: 7. DNA for the CDR3: TGTGCCAGCAGCGCCCGACAGGGAGTTACTGAAGCTTTCTTT. Translating gives CASSARQGVTEAFF.

V and J are TRBV3-1 (or the pseudogene TRBV3-2) and TRBJ2-7, with a possible D match to TRBD2 (6 bases). This CDR3 is built from 15 residues. Germline V gene sequence: CDR1 LGHDT, CDR2 YNNKEL (reference sequence). Trimming left V 1 base short and J 2 bases short, with 12 bases between. Written as DNA, the CDR3 is TGTGCCAGCAGCCAAGTAGCGGTGAACACCTACGAGCAGTACTTC. Protein product: CASSQVAVNTYEQYF.

The chain carries TRBV19 and TRBJ2-1; the D gene is possibly TRBD2 (5 bases). V was shortened by 5 bases and J by 9 bases, with 20 bases between the two germline ends. Germline values: CDR1 LNHDA, CDR2 SQIVND (reference sequence). This CDR3 is 15 amino acids long. The CDR3 DNA sequence: TGTGCCAGTAGTCGGAGCGGCGTCGACTCGCGTGAGCAGTTCTTC. Amino acids: CASSRSGVDSREQFF.

This clone showed up just once. V gene TRBV2 combines with J gene TRBJ1-4, with unresolved D. The V gene lost 8 bases and the J gene lost 0 bases, with 16 bases spanning the gap. The germline V gene encodes CDR1 SNHLY and CDR2 FYNNEI. The CDR3 contains 16 residues. CDR3 protein: CASESGEFATNEKLFF. The CDR3 DNA follows: TGTGCCAGCGAGTCCGGGGAATTTGCAACTAATGAAAAACTGTTTTTT.

Written as DNA, the CDR3 is TGTGCCAGCAGCCACGACAGGGGGAGTAACTATGGCTACACCTTC. Amino acids: CASSHDRGSNYGYTF. The V and J genes are TRBV6-5 and TRBJ1-2; 9 positions match TRBD1. Germline values: CDR1 MNHEY, CDR2 SVGAGI. V was clipped by 6 bases and J by 1 base; unmatched bases: 6. This CDR3 comprises 15 residues.

The chain couples TRBV2 to TRBJ2-7; 11 bases are a match to TRBD2. The CDR3 has 12 residues. Germline CDR1 SNHLY, CDR2 FYNNEI. Trimming cost V 6 bases and J 5 bases; bases outside gene matches: 0. CDR3 sequence: CASRGLADEQYF. DNA for the CDR3: TGTGCCAGCAGGGGACTAGCGGACGAGCAGTACTTC.

The genes are TRBV6-5 and TRBJ2-2; D perhaps matches TRBD2 (5 bases). V lost 2 bases, J lost 2 bases, and 12 bases lay in between. There are 16 residues in the CDR3. Germline values: CDR1 MNHEY, CDR2 SVGAGI. CDR3 loop: CASSYQLTTNTGELFF. Here the CDR3 DNA reads TGTGCCAGCAGTTACCAACTGACTACTAACACCGGGGAGCTGTTTTTT.

This clone came up once. The chain couples TRBV28 to TRBJ2-2; TRBD2 matches at 7 bases. The CDR3 covers 15 residues. CDR1 and CDR2 (germline): MDHEN, SYDVKM. Losses at the gene ends were 5 bases for V and 0 bases for J; bases not matched to a gene: 3. The CDR3 bases are TGTGCCAGCAGTGGGAGCGGGGCGAACACCGGGGAGCTGTTTTTT. It translates to CASSGSGANTGELFF.

V usage is TRBV3-1 (or the pseudogene TRBV3-2) and J usage is TRBJ2-1, with 14 bases lining up with TRBD2. The CDR3 has 16 residues. Germline lookup yields CDR1 LGHDT and CDR2 YNNKEL (reference sequence). The V and J ends lost 5 bases and 8 bases, in that order; junction bases with no gene match: 8. The CDR3 coding sequence is TGTGCCAGCAGCTATAGACTAGCGGGAGGGCTCGATGAGCAGTTCTTC. Amino acids: CASSYRLAGGLDEQFF.

The chain has TRBV15 and TRBJ1-4; 8 bases align to TRBD1. The germline V gene encodes CDR1 LNHNV and CDR2 YYDKDF (reference sequence). CDR3 size: 17 residues. The J segment lost 5 bases and the V segment lost 0 bases, leaving 8 bases of the junction unmatched. The CDR3 nucleotides are TGTGCCACCAGCAGAGATAACCAGGGGGCCCTCAATGAAAAACTGTTTTTT. Translation: CATSRDNQGALNEKLFF.

V is TRBV28 and J is TRBJ1-2; 11 positions match TRBD1. CDR1 and CDR2 (germline): MDHEN, SYDVKM. V lost 2 bases, J lost 3 bases, and 5 bases stayed unmatched. The CDR3 contains 16 residues. CDR3 region: CASSLGDRGTDYGYTF. The DNA of the CDR3 is TGTGCCAGCAGTTTAGGGGACAGGGGGACTGACTATGGCTACACCTTC.

The rearrangement joins TRBV6-5 to TRBJ1-2; D gene unclear. The V gene lost 6 bases and the J gene lost 4 bases, with 15 bases spanning the gap. This CDR3 comprises 14 residues. Germline CDR1 and CDR2: MNHEY and SVGAGI. The CDR3 protein is CASRTSSSGYGYTF. The CDR3 DNA sequence: TGTGCCAGCAGAACGTCCTCGTCCGGCTATGGCTACACCTTC.

The CDR3 sequence is CATRSQSMNTEAFF. For the CDR3, the DNA is TGTGCCACAAGGTCACAGTCCATGAACACTGAAGCTTTCTTT. The rearrangement uses TRBV6-5 and TRBJ1-1; no clear D. The V and J ends lost 10 bases and 0 bases respectively, with 15 bases between them. CDR1 and CDR2 (germline): MNHEY, SVGAGI. CDR3 length: 14 residues.

The gene calls are TRBV24-1 and TRBJ2-1; D perhaps matches TRBD2 (6 bases). Germline lookup yields CDR1 KGHDR and CDR2 SFDVKD. V was cut by 9 bases and J by 4 bases, with 24 bases left in between. The CDR3 is 17 residues long. CDR3 residues: CATSSAAGGSEYNEQFF. The CDR3 DNA reads as TGTGCCACCTCCAGTGCAGCCGGAGGGAGTGAATACAATGAGCAGTTCTTC.